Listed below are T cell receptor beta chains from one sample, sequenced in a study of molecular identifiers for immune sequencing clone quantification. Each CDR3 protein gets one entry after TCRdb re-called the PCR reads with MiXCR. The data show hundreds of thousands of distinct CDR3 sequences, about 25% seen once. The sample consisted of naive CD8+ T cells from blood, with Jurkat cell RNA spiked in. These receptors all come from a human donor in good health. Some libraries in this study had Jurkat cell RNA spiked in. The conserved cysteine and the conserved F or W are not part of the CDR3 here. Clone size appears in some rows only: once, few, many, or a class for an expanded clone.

ASGREGPADTQY | TRBV12-3/TRBV12-4 | many | 12
ASSRQDNYGYT | TRBV19 | . | 11
SARDWMGSGELF | TRBV20-1 | . | 12
ASSGTDTEAF | TRBV2 | few | 10
ASSPGAGLAGNEQY | TRBV11-3 | many | 14
ASSRLAGGTTDTQY | TRBV3-1 | many | 14
TSSLAKNTEAF | TRBV12-3/TRBV12-4 | . | 11
ASSQILGQEGH | TRBV4-1 | . | 11
ASSLHGLAGRYEQY | TRBV27 | few | 14
ARGTAGNEQY | TRBV30 | few | 10
ASSLSGVGTEAF | TRBV27 | many | 12
ASTLGGASQPQH | TRBV12-3/TRBV12-4 | many | 12
ASASRPSGGPTDTQY | TRBV2 | . | 15
ASSEDRATYNEQF | TRBV12-3/TRBV12-4 | few | 13
ASSYEDRSRDTQY | TRBV6-5 | few | 13
ASSLVEGSGELF | TRBV7-7 | once | 12
ASSATGTSQETQY | TRBV9 | few | 13
ASYAPGGTGLGEQY | TRBV6-5 | many | 14
ASSLGTPNSGNTIY | TRBV12-3/TRBV12-4 | few | 14
AGEPPPFNYGHT | TRBV27 | . | 12
ASSTGTSLGEQY | TRBV7-6 | . | 12
ASSIGLKNQPQH | TRBV19 | . | 12
ASGLPHMGTPLTDTQY | TRBV12-5 | . | 16
ASSLGWGQYQETQY | TRBV5-1 | many | 14
AGSQEGTSEVKYNTGELF | TRBV3-1 | . | 18
ASSLEGRQPQH | TRBV9 | few | 11
ASSLWGGNMNTEAF | TRBV7-2 | many | 14
ASSLREFSEQY | TRBV7-2 | few | 11